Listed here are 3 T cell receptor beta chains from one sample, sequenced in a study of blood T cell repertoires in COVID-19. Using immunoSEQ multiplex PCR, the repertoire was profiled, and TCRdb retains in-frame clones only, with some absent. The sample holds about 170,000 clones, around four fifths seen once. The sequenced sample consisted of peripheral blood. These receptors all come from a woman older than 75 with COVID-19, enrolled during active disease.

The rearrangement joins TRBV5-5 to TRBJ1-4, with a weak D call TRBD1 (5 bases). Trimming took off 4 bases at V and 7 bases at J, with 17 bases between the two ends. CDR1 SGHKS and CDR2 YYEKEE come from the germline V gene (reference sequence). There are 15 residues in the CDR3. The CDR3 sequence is CASSLGLSGGEKLFF. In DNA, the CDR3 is TGTGCCAGCAGCCTCGGACTTTCGGGGGGTGAAAAACTGTTTTTT.

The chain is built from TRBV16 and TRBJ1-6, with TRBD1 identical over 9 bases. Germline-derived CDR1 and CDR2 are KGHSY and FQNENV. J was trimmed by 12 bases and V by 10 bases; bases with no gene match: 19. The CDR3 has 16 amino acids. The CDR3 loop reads CAKKEDRGTTNVPLHF. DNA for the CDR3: TGTGCCAAGAAGGAGGACAGGGGAACAACGAACGTACCCCTCCACTTT.

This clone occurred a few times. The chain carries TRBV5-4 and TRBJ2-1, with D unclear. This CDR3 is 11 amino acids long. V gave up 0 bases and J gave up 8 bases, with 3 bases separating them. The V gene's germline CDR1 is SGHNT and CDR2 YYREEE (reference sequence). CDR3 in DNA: TGTGCCAGCAGCTTGGAGCATGAGCAGTTCTTC. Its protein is CASSLEHEQFF.